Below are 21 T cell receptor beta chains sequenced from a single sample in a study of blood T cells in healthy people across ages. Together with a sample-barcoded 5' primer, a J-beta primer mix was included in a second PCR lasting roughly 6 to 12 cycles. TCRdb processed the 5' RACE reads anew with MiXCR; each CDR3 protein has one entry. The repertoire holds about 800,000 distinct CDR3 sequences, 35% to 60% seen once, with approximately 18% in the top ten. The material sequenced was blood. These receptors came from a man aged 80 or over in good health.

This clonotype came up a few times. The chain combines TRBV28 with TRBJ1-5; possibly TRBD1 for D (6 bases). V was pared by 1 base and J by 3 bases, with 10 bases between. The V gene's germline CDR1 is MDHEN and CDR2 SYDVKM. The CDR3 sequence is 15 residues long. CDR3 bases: TGTGCCAGCAGTTTATTAGGACAGTCCAATCAGCCCCAGCATTTT. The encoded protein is CASSLLGQSNQPQHF.

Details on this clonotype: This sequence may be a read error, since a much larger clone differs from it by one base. This CDR3 is CSVGGLRNTGELFF. DNA for the CDR3: TGCAGCGTTGGGGGGCTAAGGAACACCGGGGAGCTGTTTTTT. The chain carries TRBV29-1 and TRBJ2-2; a possible D gene is TRBD1 (6 bases). Germline assignment: CDR1 SQVTM and CDR2 ANQGSEA. CDR3 length equals 14 residues. Between the trimmed V and J ends, which lost 4 bases and 1 base, there was a span of 10 bases.

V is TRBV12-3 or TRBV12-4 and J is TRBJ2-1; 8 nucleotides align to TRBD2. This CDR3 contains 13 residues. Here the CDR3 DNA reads TGTGCTGGAGCGGGGGTCCCAGGGAATGAGCAGTTCTTC. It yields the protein CAGAGVPGNEQFF.

The CDR3 sequence: CASSWGWVNEQFF. The CDR3 DNA reads TGTGCCAGCAGTTGGGGTTGGGTGAATGAGCAGTTCTTC. The genes are TRBV28 and TRBJ2-1; D unresolved. Trimming stripped 4 bases from V and 7 bases from J, with 11 bases between. Per the germline V gene, CDR1 is MDHEN and CDR2 is SYDVKM. There are 13 residues in the CDR3.

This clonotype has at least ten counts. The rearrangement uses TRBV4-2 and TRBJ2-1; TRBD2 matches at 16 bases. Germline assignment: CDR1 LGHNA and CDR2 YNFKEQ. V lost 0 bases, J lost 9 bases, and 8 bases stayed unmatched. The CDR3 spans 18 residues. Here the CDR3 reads CASSQDGGLAGGPGEQFF. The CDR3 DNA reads TGTGCCAGCAGCCAAGATGGGGGACTAGCGGGAGGGCCAGGTGAGCAGTTCTTC.

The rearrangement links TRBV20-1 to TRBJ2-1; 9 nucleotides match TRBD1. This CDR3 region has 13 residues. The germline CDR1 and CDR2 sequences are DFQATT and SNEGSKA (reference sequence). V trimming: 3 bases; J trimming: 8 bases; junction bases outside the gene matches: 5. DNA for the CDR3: TGCAGTGCTAGGACAGGGGGTACGGATGAGCAGTTCTTC. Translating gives CSARTGGTDEQFF.

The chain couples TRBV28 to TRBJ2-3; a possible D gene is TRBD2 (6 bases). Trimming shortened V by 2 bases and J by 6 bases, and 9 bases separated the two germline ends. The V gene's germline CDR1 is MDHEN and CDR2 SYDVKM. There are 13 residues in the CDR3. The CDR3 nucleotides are TGTGCCAGCAGTTTAGGAGGGCAGGATACGCAGTATTTT. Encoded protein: CASSLGGQDTQYF.

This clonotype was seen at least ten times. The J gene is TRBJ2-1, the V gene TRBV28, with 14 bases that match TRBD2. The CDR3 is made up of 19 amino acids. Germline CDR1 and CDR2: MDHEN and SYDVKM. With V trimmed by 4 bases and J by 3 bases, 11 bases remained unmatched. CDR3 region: CASSSRLAGGPRYYNEQFF. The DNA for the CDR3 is TGTGCCAGCAGTTCGCGACTAGCGGGAGGGCCTAGGTACTACAATGAGCAGTTCTTC.

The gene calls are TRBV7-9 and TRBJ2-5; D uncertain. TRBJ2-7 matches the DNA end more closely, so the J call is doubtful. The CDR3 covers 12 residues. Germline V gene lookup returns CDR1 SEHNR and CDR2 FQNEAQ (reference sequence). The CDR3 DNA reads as TGTGCCAGCAGCTTGCCTTATTCCGAGCAGTACTTC. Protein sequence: CASSLPYSEQYF.

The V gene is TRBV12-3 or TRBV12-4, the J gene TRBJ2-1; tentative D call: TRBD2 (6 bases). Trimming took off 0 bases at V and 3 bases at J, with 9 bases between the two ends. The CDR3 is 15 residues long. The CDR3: CASSLAVGGYNEQFF. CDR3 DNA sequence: TGTGCCAGCAGTTTAGCTGTGGGAGGCTACAATGAGCAGTTCTTC.

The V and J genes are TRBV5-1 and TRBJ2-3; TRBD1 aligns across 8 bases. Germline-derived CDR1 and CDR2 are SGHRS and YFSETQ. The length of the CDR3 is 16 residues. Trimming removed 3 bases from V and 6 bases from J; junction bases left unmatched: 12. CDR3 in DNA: TGCGCCAGCAGCTCCAGTCCCGGGACAGGCGCGGATACGCAGTATTTT. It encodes CASSSSPGTGADTQYF.

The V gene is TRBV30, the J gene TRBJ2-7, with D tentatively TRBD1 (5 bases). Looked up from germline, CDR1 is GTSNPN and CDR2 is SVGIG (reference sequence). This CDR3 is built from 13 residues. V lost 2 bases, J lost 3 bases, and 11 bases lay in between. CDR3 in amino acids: CAWSWGRSYEQYF. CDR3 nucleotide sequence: TGTGCCTGGAGTTGGGGCCGGAGCTACGAGCAGTACTTC. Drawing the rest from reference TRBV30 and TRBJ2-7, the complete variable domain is SQTIHQWPATLVQPVGSPLSLECTVEGTSNPNLYWYRQAAGRGLQLLFYSVGIGQISSEVPQNLSASRPQDRQFILSSKKLLLSDSGFYLCAWSWGRSYEQYFGPGTRLTVT.

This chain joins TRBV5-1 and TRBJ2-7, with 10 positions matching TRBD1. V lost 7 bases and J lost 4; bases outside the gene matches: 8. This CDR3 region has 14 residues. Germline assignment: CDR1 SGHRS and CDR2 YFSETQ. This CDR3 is CASGLGQGQYEQYF. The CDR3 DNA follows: TGCGCCAGCGGATTGGGACAGGGGCAGTACGAGCAGTACTTC.

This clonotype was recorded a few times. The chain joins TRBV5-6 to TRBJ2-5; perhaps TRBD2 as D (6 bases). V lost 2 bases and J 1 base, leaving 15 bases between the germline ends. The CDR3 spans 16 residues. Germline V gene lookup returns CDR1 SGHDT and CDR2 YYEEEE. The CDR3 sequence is CASSLSEDYIQETQYF. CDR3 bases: TGTGCCAGCAGCTTAAGCGAGGACTATATCCAAGAGACCCAGTACTTC.

The CDR3 protein is CASSLSGRANVLTF. CDR3 nucleotides: TGTGCCAGCAGTTTATCCGGCAGGGCCAACGTCCTGACTTTC. This chain uses TRBV28 with TRBJ2-6; D remains ambiguous. The length of the CDR3 is 14 residues. V was cut by 1 base and J by 5 bases, with 6 bases left in between. Germline CDR1 MDHEN, CDR2 SYDVKM.

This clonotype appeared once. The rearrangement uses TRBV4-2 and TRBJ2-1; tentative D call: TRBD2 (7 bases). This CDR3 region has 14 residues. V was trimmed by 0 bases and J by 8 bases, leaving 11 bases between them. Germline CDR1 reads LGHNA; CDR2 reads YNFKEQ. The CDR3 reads CASSQDLGGDEQFF. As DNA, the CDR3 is TGTGCCAGCAGCCAAGACCTAGGGGGGGATGAGCAGTTCTTC.

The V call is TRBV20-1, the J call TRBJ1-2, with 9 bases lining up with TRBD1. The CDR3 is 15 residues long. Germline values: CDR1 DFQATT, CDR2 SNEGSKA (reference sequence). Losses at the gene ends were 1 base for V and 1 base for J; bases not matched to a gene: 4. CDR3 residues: CSARVDRGVNYGYTF. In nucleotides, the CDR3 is TGCAGTGCTAGAGTGGACAGGGGTGTTAACTATGGCTACACCTTC.

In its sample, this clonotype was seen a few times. In DNA form, the CDR3 reads TGCGCCAGCAGCTCGCGGCAGGGGGGATTCCAAGAGACCCAGTACTTC. Its protein product is CASSSRQGGFQETQYF. The gene calls are TRBV5-1 and TRBJ2-5; tentative D call: TRBD1 (7 bases). Germline V gives CDR1 SGHRS, CDR2 YFSETQ. The V gene lost 3 bases and the J gene lost 1 base, with 16 bases spanning the gap. The CDR3 is 16 amino acids.

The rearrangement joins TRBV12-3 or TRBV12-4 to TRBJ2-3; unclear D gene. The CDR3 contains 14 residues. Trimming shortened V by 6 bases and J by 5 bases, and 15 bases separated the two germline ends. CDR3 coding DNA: TGTGCCAGCAGATCCAGATTAACGGGAGATACGCAGTATTTT. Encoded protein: CASRSRLTGDTQYF.

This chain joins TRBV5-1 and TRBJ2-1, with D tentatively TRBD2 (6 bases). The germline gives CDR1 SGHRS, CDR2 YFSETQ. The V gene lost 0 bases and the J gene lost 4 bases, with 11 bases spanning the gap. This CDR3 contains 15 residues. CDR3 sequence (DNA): TGCGCCAGCAGCTTGGGATCGGGAGTTTACAATGAGCAGTTCTTC. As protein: CASSLGSGVYNEQFF.

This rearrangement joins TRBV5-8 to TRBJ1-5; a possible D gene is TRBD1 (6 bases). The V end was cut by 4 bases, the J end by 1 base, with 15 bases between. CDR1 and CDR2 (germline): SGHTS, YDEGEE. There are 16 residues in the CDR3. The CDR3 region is CASSRGQMLSNQPQHF. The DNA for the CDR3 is TGTGCCAGCAGCAGAGGACAGATGTTAAGCAATCAGCCCCAGCATTTT.